This T cell receptor (beta chain) originates from a study of tumor-infiltrating lymphocytes in primary liver carcinoma. Overall study context: Those sampled were patients whose primary liver carcinoma was treated by surgical resection. Study results and limitations: Against blood, tumors held a significantly higher top-250-clone fraction (p = 0.039).

This clonotype was seen repeatedly, ten times or more. The target antigen is unknown. Germline DNA was also extracted, while the blood RNA originated from unsorted whole blood. V shed 3 bases, J shed 5 bases, and the junction held 11 bases outside the gene matches. The CDR3 loop spans 18 amino acids. Starting from 500 ng of total RNA, TCR beta cDNA was produced with a primer in the constant region. Three nested multiplex PCR rounds, a slightly modified ARM-PCR method, built the TCR beta libraries. Researchers ran the first two PCR rounds for around 10 cycles each with TRBV1-TRBV30 forward primers and a C-beta reverse primer. TCRdb re-called the multiplex PCR reads through MiXCR, storing one row per CDR3 protein. The repertoire holds about 320,000 distinct CDR3 sequences, 60% to 80% seen once, with roughly 8.6% in the top ten.

Sample: peripheral blood. The chain recombines TRBV12-3 or TRBV12-4 with TRBJ2-7; 15 bases are a match to TRBD2. The TCR sequence derives from a man aged 35-49 years with primary liver carcinoma and hepatitis B virus infection. CDR3 DNA: TGTGCCAGCAGTTTGGGACTAGCGGGAGGATTGGTATTCCACGAGCAGTACTTC. Amino acid sequence: CASSLGLAGGLVFHEQYF.